Shown below are 4 T cell receptor beta chains from a single sample sequenced in a study of CD8+CD57+ T cells in acquired aplastic anemia. Genomic DNA was employed as the template in profiling TCR beta VDJ and CDR3. A single record per CDR3 protein comes from TCRdb applying MiXCR to the reads. The repertoire holds 400,000 to 450,000 distinct CDR3 sequences, with roughly 64% as singletons. The sample comprised sorted CD4+, CD8+, or CD8+CD57+ T cells (not recorded which) from PBMCs. The source of these receptors is a human donor in good health, serving as a control.

The chain uses TRBV20-1 and TRBJ2-7; TRBD1 matches 7 bases. The CDR3 runs to 14 residues. Germline CDR1 and CDR2: DFQATT and SNEGSKA (reference sequence). V dropped 2 bases and J dropped 3; count of bases not matched to a gene: 7. CDR3 bases: TGCAGTGCTAGACGGAAGGGGACAGTCTACGAGCAGTACTTC. It codes for CSARRKGTVYEQYF.

This clonotype was observed many times. The rearrangement uses TRBV5-1 and TRBJ1-1, with a possible D match to TRBD1 (6 bases). Germline CDR1 and CDR2: SGHRS and YFSETQ. The CDR3 runs 15 residues. The V gene lost 4 bases and the J gene lost 8 bases, with 21 bases spanning the gap. Here the CDR3 DNA reads TGCGCCAGCAGCCCGTTCGACTTACCGGGGGCAGAAGCTTTCTTT. This sequence encodes CASSPFDLPGAEAFF.

The count of this clonotype is one. The chain is built from TRBV7-9 and TRBJ1-1; no definite D call. The CDR3 spans 16 residues. V was cut by 2 bases and J by 1 base, with 14 bases left in between. Germline V gene data show CDR1 as SEHNR and CDR2 as FQNEAQ (reference sequence). DNA for the CDR3: TGTGCCAGCAGCTTATGGCCTGGTGACGGGAACACTGAAGCTTTCTTT. It yields the protein CASSLWPGDGNTEAFF.

With regard to this clonotype: The CDR3 carries no conserved terminal phenylalanine or tryptophan, so it likely arises from a read error. The limits of the CDR3 on the DNA are not certain, so only TCRdb's listed CDR3 is given. The chain recombines TRBV7-4 with TRBJ1-2. A total of 13 residues make up the CDR3, ends included. CDR1 is SGHVT and CDR2 is SQSDAQ in the germline V gene. The CDR3 loop reads CASSACGGQQYSL.